This T cell receptor beta chain is from a study of blood T cell repertoires in COVID-19. Overall study: Acute and convalescent COVID-19 samples came from the United States, Italy and Spain. Nucleic acid was either cDNA or gDNA, and it came from T cells, B-cell-depleted T cells, or PBMCs.

In the study's own analysis: From reference gene primer amplification, estimates of nucleated cell counts were derived. This table comes from immunoSEQ multiplex PCR, and its TCRdb copy is limited to in-frame clones, with some not included. For V, J and clone size, that table is used; D and trimming come from the DNA. The data show approximately 120,000 clones, over 75% seen once. With 2 bases removed from V and 7 bases from J, the gap between germline ends came to 14 bases. Germline CDR1 ENHRY, CDR2 SYGVKD. This CDR3 comprises 14 residues. This clonotype originated in a man in his sixties with acute or convalescent COVID-19. The chain uses TRBV10-3 and TRBJ1-2; unclear D gene. The sample taken for sequencing was peripheral blood. The CDR3 nucleotides read TGTGCCATCAGTGAGGGGAGAGGAGCGGGTGGCTACACCTTC. Translated, it gives CAISEGRGAGGYTF.